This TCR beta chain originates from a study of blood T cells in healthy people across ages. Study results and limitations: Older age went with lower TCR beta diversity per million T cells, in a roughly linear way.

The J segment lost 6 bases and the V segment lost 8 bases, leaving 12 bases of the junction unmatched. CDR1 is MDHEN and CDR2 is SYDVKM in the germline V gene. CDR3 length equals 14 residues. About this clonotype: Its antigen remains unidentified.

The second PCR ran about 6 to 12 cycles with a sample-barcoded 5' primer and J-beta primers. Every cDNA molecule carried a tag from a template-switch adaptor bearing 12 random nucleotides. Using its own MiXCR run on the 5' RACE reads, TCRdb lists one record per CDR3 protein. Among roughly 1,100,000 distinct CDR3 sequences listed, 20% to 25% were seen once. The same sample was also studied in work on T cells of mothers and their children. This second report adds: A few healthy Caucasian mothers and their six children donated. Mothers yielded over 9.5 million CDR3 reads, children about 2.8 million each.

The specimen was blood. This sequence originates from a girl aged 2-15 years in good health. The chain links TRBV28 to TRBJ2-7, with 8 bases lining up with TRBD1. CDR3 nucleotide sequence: TGTGCCAGCGAAAAGCGGACAGGGCGGGCCGAGCAGTACTTC. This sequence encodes CASEKRTGRAEQYF.